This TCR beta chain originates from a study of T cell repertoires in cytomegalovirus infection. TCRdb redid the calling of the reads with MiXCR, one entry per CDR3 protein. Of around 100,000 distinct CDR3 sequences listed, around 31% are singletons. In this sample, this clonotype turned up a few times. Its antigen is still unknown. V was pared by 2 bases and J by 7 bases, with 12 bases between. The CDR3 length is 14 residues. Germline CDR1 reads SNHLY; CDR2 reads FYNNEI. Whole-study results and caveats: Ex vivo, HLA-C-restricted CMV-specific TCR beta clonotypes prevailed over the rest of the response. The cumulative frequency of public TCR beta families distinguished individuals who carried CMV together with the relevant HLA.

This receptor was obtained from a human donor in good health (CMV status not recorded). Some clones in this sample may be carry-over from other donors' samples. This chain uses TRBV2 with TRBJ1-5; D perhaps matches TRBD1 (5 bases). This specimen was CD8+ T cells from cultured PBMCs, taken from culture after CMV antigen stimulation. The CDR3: CASSENAGSQPQHF. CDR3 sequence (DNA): TGTGCCAGCAGTGAAAATGCAGGGTCCCAGCCCCAGCATTTT.